This T cell receptor (beta chain) comes out of a study of OX40 agonist ivuxolimab in advanced cancers. Study context: Dose-escalation cases comprised hepatocellular carcinoma, melanoma, renal cell or head and neck cancer.

With 6 bases removed from V and 14 bases from J, the gap between germline ends came to 23 bases. Germline V gives CDR1 MNHNS, CDR2 SASEGT. CDR3 size: 15 residues. Only in-frame clones appear in the TCRdb table, and some are missing; sequencing was by immunoSEQ multiplex PCR. The repertoire has about 79,000 clones, about 92% of them found once; the top ten carry around 0.35%. The sequencing used CD4+ or CD8+ T cells sorted from blood, collected in a trial of the OX40 agonist ivuxolimab. The clonotype was recovered from an adult with an advanced solid tumor such as melanoma, head and neck, liver or kidney cancer. The J gene is TRBJ1-6, the V gene TRBV6-1; D is undetermined. Here the CDR3 reads CASSGPLGTGSTLHF. CDR3 sequence (DNA): TGTGCCAGCAGCGGTCCCCTTGGCACCGGCTCGACCCTCCACTTT.